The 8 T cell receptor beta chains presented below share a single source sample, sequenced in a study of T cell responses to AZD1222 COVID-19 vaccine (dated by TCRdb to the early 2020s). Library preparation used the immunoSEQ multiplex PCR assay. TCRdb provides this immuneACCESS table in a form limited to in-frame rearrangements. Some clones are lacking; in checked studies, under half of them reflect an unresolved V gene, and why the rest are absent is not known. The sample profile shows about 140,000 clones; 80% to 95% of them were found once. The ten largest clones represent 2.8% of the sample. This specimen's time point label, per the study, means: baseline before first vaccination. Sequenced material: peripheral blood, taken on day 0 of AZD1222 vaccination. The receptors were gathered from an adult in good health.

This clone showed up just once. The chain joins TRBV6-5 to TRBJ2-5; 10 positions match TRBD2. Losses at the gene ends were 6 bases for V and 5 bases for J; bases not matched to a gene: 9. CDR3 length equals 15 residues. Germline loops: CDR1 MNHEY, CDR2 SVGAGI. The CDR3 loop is CASRQREGLGETQYF. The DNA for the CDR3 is TGTGCCAGCAGACAGCGGGAGGGCCTAGGCGAGACCCAGTACTTC.

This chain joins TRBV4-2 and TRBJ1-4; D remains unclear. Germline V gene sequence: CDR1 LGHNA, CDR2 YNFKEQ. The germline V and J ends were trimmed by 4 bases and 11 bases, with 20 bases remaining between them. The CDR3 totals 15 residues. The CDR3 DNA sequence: TGTGCCAGCAGCCCCACGACCGGACGAGGAGAGAAACTGTTTTTT. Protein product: CASSPTTGRGEKLFF.

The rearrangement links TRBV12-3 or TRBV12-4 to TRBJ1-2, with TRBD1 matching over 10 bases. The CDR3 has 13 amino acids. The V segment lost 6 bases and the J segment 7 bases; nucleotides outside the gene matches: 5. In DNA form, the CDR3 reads TGTGCCAGCAGGACCGGACAGGGGGGTGGCTACACCTTC. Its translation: CASRTGQGGGYTF.

CDR3 nucleotides: TGTGCCAGCAGCCCGGGACAGGACTATGGCTACACCTTC. It specifies CASSPGQDYGYTF. The gene calls are TRBV3-1 (or the pseudogene TRBV3-2) and TRBJ1-2; 8 bases are shared with TRBD1. V was clipped by 4 bases and J by 3 bases; unmatched bases: 1. Germline CDR1 LGHDT, CDR2 YNNKEL (reference sequence). This CDR3 has 13 residues.

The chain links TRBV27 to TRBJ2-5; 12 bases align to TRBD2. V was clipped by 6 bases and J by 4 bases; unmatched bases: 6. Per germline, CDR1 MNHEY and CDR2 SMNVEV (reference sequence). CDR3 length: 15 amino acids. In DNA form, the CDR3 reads TGTGCCAGCAGCCCGACTAGCGGGAGTGGAGAGACCCAGTACTTC. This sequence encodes CASSPTSGSGETQYF.

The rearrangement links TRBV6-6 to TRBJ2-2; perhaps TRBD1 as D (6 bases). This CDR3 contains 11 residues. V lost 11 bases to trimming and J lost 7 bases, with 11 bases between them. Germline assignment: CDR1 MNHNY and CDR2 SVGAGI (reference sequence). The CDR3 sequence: CASYRVGELFF. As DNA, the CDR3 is TGTGCCTCATACAGGGTCGGGGAGCTGTTTTTT.

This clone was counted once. CDR3 bases: TGCGCCAGCAGCGCAACCCATAATGAAAAACTGTTTTTT. It specifies CASSATHNEKLFF. V usage is TRBV5-1 and J usage is TRBJ1-4; D is uncertain. The CDR3 is 13 amino acids. The germline CDR1 and CDR2 sequences are SGHRS and YFSETQ. V was trimmed by 4 bases and J by 4 bases, leaving 8 bases between them. Full variable domain (rest looked up from reference TRBV5-1 and TRBJ1-4): KAGVTQTPRYLIKTRGQQVTLSCSPISGHRSVSWYQQTPGQGLQFLFEYFSETQRNKGNFPGRFSGRQFSNSRSEMNVSTLELGDSALYLCASSATHNEKLFFGSGTQLSVL.

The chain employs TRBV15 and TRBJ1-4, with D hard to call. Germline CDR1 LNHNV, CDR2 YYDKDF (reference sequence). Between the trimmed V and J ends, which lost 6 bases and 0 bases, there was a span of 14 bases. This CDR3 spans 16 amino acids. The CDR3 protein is CATSLTPVATNEKLFF. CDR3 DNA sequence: TGTGCCACCAGTCTCACGCCAGTTGCAACTAATGAAAAACTGTTTTTT.